These 16 T cell receptor beta chains came from one sample sequenced in a study of blood T cell repertoires in COVID-19. Sequencing was performed with immunoSEQ multiplex PCR; in TCRdb, only in-frame clones are kept and a portion is missing. The sample lists fewer than 300,000 clones; approximately 91% were seen once. The specimen sequenced was peripheral blood. These receptors were collected from a woman between 25 and 40 years old with acute or convalescent COVID-19.

The gene calls are TRBV24-1 and TRBJ2-1; 10 bases are shared with TRBD2. V shed 4 bases and J 6 bases; nucleotides not matched to a gene: 11. Germline values: CDR1 KGHDR, CDR2 SFDVKD. The CDR3 contains 17 residues. The chain's CDR3 is CATSDLASGRAINEQFF. In DNA form, the CDR3 reads TGTGCCACCAGTGACTTGGCCAGCGGGAGGGCTATCAATGAGCAGTTCTTC.

This clone was counted only a few times. This sample also contains other DNA sequences that code for the same CDR3. The chain is built from TRBV4-1 and TRBJ2-7; 7 bases match TRBD2. The V and J ends lost 3 bases and 5 bases, in that order; junction bases with no gene match: 4. CDR3 size: 13 residues. CDR1 and CDR2 (germline): MGHRA, YSYEKL. Written as DNA, the CDR3 is TGCGCCAGCAGCCAGGGCGGGACTAACGAGCAGTACTTC. This translates into CASSQGGTNEQYF.

V and J are TRBV6-6 and TRBJ1-1; 9 bases map to TRBD1. Germline V gene sequence: CDR1 MNHNY, CDR2 SVGAGI (reference sequence). There are 17 residues in the CDR3. The junction had 14 bases not matched to a gene; V was cut back by 5 bases and J by 4 bases. In DNA form, the CDR3 reads TGTGCCAGCAGTCGACAGACAGGGGGGCTAAGGGGCACTGAAGCTTTCTTT. Residues: CASSRQTGGLRGTEAFF.

The chain recombines TRBV7-6 with TRBJ2-1, with a weak D call TRBD2 (8 bases). The CDR3 runs to 16 residues. Germline CDR1 SGHVS, CDR2 FNYEAQ. Trimming removed 5 bases from V and 5 bases from J, with 19 bases in between. The CDR3 DNA reads as TGTGCCAGCAGCCAGGGGGGCGGGAGGTTAAACAATGAGCAGTTCTTC. Residues: CASSQGGGRLNNEQFF.

This clone has only one observation. This chain connects TRBV2 to TRBJ2-7, with 9 bases identical to TRBD1. V shed 4 bases, J shed 4 bases, and the junction held 5 bases outside the gene matches. The CDR3 spans 14 residues. Germline V lookup: CDR1 SNHLY, CDR2 FYNNEI. CDR3 residues: CASSGDRVRYEQYF. In DNA, the CDR3 is TGTGCCAGCAGTGGGGACAGGGTTCGGTACGAGCAGTACTTC.

This clone was detected only once. This chain links TRBV7-3 with TRBJ2-1, with 9 nucleotides matching TRBD2. The CDR3 runs 17 residues. The V segment lost 1 base and the J segment 1 base; nucleotides outside the gene matches: 5. Germline V gene lookup returns CDR1 SGHTA and CDR2 FQGTGA. CDR3 DNA sequence: TGTGCCAGCAGCTTAAGGCTAGCGGGACCTTCCTACAATGAGCAGTTCTTC. Encoded protein: CASSLRLAGPSYNEQFF.

This clone appeared a single time. The chain joins TRBV4-2 to TRBJ2-3; 8 bases are a match to TRBD2. The V segment lost 7 bases and the J segment 2 bases; nucleotides outside the gene matches: 5. CDR1 is LGHNA and CDR2 is YNFKEQ in the germline V gene. This CDR3 spans 14 amino acids. CDR3 DNA sequence: TGTGCCAGCACCTTAGCGGGAAACACAGATACGCAGTATTTT. Its protein product is CASTLAGNTDTQYF.

This clone was picked up one time. The rearrangement uses TRBV7-2 and TRBJ2-1; 12 positions agree with TRBD2. Germline lookup yields CDR1 SGHTA and CDR2 FQGNSA. V shed 5 bases and J 4 bases; nucleotides not matched to a gene: 3. This CDR3 comprises 15 residues. Written as DNA, the CDR3 is TGTGCCAGCAGCCCACTAGCGGGAGGTTACAATGAGCAGTTCTTC. Encoded protein: CASSPLAGGYNEQFF.

This clone showed up just once. The CDR3 bases are TGTGCCAGCAGCCAAGGTAGCGGGGACAATGAGCAGTTCTTC. This encodes CASSQGSGDNEQFF. The chain recombines TRBV3-1 (or the pseudogene TRBV3-2) with TRBJ2-1; 8 bases agree with TRBD2. The CDR3 runs 14 residues. Germline CDR1 LGHDT, CDR2 YNNKEL (reference sequence). J was trimmed by 5 bases and V by 1 base; bases with no gene match: 1.

A note on this clone: The same CDR3 arises from other DNA sequences in this sample as well. V usage is TRBV10-2 and J usage is TRBJ2-7; D is unclear. The germline V gene encodes CDR1 WSHSY and CDR2 SAAADI. The V end was cut by 5 bases, the J end by 1 base, with 3 bases between. CDR3 length equals 11 residues. CDR3 nucleotides: TGCGCCAGCAGTCCTTCCTACGAGCAGTACTTC. Residues: CASSPSYEQYF.

The chain employs TRBV29-1 and TRBJ1-2, with D unresolved. This CDR3 has 11 amino acids. From germline, CDR1 is SQVTM and CDR2 ANQGSEA. Trimming cost V 4 bases and J 6 bases, with 9 bases left between them. For the CDR3, the DNA is TGCAGCGTTGGAGGGCAGCATGGCTACACCTTC. Translating it yields CSVGGQHGYTF.

The chain joins TRBV5-5 to TRBJ1-2; D is perhaps TRBD1 (6 bases). Trimming left V 4 bases short and J 4 bases short, with 14 bases between. This CDR3 contains 14 residues. Germline values: CDR1 SGHKS, CDR2 YYEKEE (reference sequence). CDR3 loop: CASSIDRLGYGYTF. The DNA for the CDR3 is TGTGCCAGCAGCATTGACAGGTTAGGCTATGGCTACACCTTC. Supplemented by reference TRBV5-5 and TRBJ1-2, the full variable domain reads DAGVTQSPTHLIKTRGQQVTLRCSPISGHKSVSWYQQVLGQGPQFIFQYYEKEERGRGNFPDRFSARQFPNYSSELNVNALLLGDSALYLCASSIDRLGYGYTFGSGTRLTVV.

V gene TRBV5-4 combines with J gene TRBJ1-1; no reliable D call. From germline, CDR1 is SGHNT and CDR2 YYREEE (reference sequence). Trimming shortened V by 4 bases and J by 4 bases, and 17 bases separated the two germline ends. The CDR3 has 15 amino acids. In DNA form, the CDR3 reads TGTGCCAGCAGCCCCGGGAGCAGCACTATCACTGAAGCTTTCTTT. It translates to CASSPGSSTITEAFF.

The chain couples TRBV27 to TRBJ1-4; maybe TRBD1 (6 bases). Germline V CDR1 and CDR2: MNHEY, SMNVEV (reference sequence). V lost 0 bases to trimming and J lost 8 bases, with 25 bases between them. The CDR3 length is 19 residues. The CDR3 DNA is TGTGCCAGCAGTTTATCCGCCACTACTAGGCAGGGGAGAGGGGAAAAACTGTTTTTT. This codes for CASSLSATTRQGRGEKLFF.

The sample holds a few counts of this clone. The V gene is TRBV5-1, the J gene TRBJ2-1, with D maybe TRBD1 (6 bases). Trimming pared 3 bases from V and 1 base from J, leaving 17 bases between. There are 17 residues in the CDR3. The V gene's germline CDR1 is SGHRS and CDR2 YFSETQ. This CDR3 reads CASSWGSRGRSYNEQFF. The CDR3 DNA reads as TGCGCCAGCAGCTGGGGCAGCAGGGGCCGGTCCTACAATGAGCAGTTCTTC.

This clone was counted a single time. This rearrangement joins TRBV5-4 to TRBJ2-2; TRBD2 matches 8 bases. This CDR3 spans 15 amino acids. Germline CDR1 reads SGHNT; CDR2 reads YYREEE (reference sequence). After removal of 0 bases from V and 6 bases from J, the junction contained 4 bases not matched to a gene. Here the CDR3 DNA reads TGTGCCAGCAGCTTGGCTCTAGCGGGCCCCGGGGAGCTGTTTTTT. This gives the protein CASSLALAGPGELFF.